The 15 T cell receptor beta chains below come from one sample, sequenced in a study of a mutant IDH1 vaccine in newly diagnosed glioma. Some clones are missing from TCRdb's copy, which holds only in-frame ones; the method was immunoSEQ multiplex PCR. This sample has tens of thousands of clones, with around nine tenths found just once. As for time point: week 11, during vaccination. Every vaccination contained 300 ug of the mutant IDH1 20-mer peptide and was paired with topical imiquimod. These receptors are not linked to any known antigen. The source was PBMCs, collected from a glioma patient whose treatment included an IDH1 peptide vaccine. These receptors were obtained from a woman aged 40 to 50 with glioma.

This rearrangement joins TRBV10-1 to TRBJ2-1; D might be TRBD2 (5 bases). The CDR3 is 12 amino acids. Germline V CDR1 and CDR2: WNHNN, SYGVQD (reference sequence). V was cut by 0 bases and J by 10 bases, with 7 bases left in between. CDR3: CASSESTGEQFF. As DNA, the CDR3 is TGCGCCAGCAGTGAGTCGACGGGGGAGCAGTTCTTC.

The chain has TRBV2 and TRBJ2-7; the match to TRBD1 covers 7 bases. Germline CDR1 reads SNHLY; CDR2 reads FYNNEI. This CDR3 is 16 amino acids long. V dropped 5 bases and J dropped 5; count of bases not matched to a gene: 15. The CDR3 DNA is TGTGCCAGCAGTCTGGGTTCCGGGACAGCTGCTGACGAGCAGTACTTC. This translates into CASSLGSGTAADEQYF.

V usage is TRBV30 and J usage is TRBJ2-6; D could derive from TRBD1 or TRBD2 (7 bases each). V was cut by 1 base and J by 4 bases, with 11 bases left in between. CDR1 and CDR2 (germline): GTSNPN, SVGIG (reference sequence). The CDR3 runs 15 residues. The CDR3 loop reads CAWSGQGGGANVLTF. Written as DNA, the CDR3 is TGTGCCTGGAGTGGACAGGGAGGGGGGGCCAACGTCCTGACTTTC.

This chain connects TRBV7-2 to TRBJ1-5; 7 bases map to TRBD1. V dropped 1 base and J dropped 2; count of bases not matched to a gene: 2. This CDR3 spans 15 amino acids. The germline V gene has CDR1 SGHTA and CDR2 FQGNSA. CDR3: CASSLGGQGNQPQHF. The CDR3 region has the DNA TGTGCCAGCAGCTTAGGAGGACAGGGCAATCAGCCCCAGCATTTT.

This chain uses TRBV5-1 with TRBJ2-7; D call uncertain. Between the trimmed V and J ends, which lost 4 bases and 2 bases, there was a span of 16 bases. Germline loops: CDR1 SGHRS, CDR2 YFSETQ. The CDR3 contains 15 residues. CDR3 bases: TGCGCCAGCAGCGCCTTACGCCCGAGAGCCTACGAGCAGTACTTC. Its translation is CASSALRPRAYEQYF. The variable domain in full, with the rest retrieved from reference TRBV5-1 and TRBJ2-7, is KAGVTQTPRYLIKTRGQQVTLSCSPISGHRSVSWYQQTPGQGLQFLFEYFSETQRNKGNFPGRFSGRQFSNSRSEMNVSTLELGDSALYLCASSALRPRAYEQYFGPGTRLTVT.

The chain has TRBV2 and TRBJ1-5; no definite D call. Germline V gene lookup returns CDR1 SNHLY and CDR2 FYNNEI. Trimming stripped 4 bases from V and 1 base from J, with 11 bases between. The CDR3 has 15 residues. The CDR3 DNA is TGTGCCAGCAGTGTCAGGAGAATCAGCAATCAGCCCCAGCATTTT. It codes for CASSVRRISNQPQHF.

CDR3: CASSLKASTDTQYF. The DNA for the CDR3 is TGTGCCAGCAGCTTGAAAGCAAGTACTGATACGCAGTATTTT. V is TRBV5-6 and J is TRBJ2-3, with no clear D. Germline values: CDR1 SGHDT, CDR2 YYEEEE. Trimming removed 1 base from V and 6 bases from J, with 12 bases in between. This CDR3 region has 14 residues.

The genes are TRBV6-5 and TRBJ1-2; the match to TRBD1 covers 7 bases. V dropped 6 bases and J dropped 3; count of bases not matched to a gene: 10. Germline V lookup: CDR1 MNHEY, CDR2 SVGAGI. The CDR3 spans 15 residues. CDR3 sequence reads: CASRSGGQRYYGYTF. The CDR3 bases are TGTGCCAGCAGGTCCGGGGGACAGAGATACTATGGCTACACCTTC.

In this sample, this clone turned up once. The V and J genes are TRBV9 and TRBJ1-6; 9 bases are a match to TRBD1. CDR3 length: 15 amino acids. Trimming removed 4 bases from V and 7 bases from J; junction bases left unmatched: 6. Germline CDR1 reads SGDLS; CDR2 reads YYNGEE. DNA for the CDR3: TGTGCCAGCAGCACTCCGGGACAGGGAAATTCACCCCTCCACTTT. It is translated as CASSTPGQGNSPLHF.

This chain uses TRBV7-2 with TRBJ2-7; D may be TRBD2 (6 bases). Germline CDR1 is SGHTA and CDR2 is FQGNSA. V was pared by 5 bases and J by 2 bases, with 13 bases between. This CDR3 has 14 residues. In DNA form, the CDR3 reads TGTGCCAGCAGCCCGAGACTAGTTACCTACGAGCAGTACTTC. This codes for CASSPRLVTYEQYF.

In this sample, this clone turned up a few times. This chain links TRBV5-1 with TRBJ1-1; no definite D call. The CDR3 sequence is 15 residues long. The V gene's germline CDR1 is SGHRS and CDR2 YFSETQ. The germline V and J ends were trimmed by 0 bases and 1 base, with 10 bases remaining between them. CDR3 nucleotide sequence: TGCGCCAGCAGCTTGGGAGTGGGGAAGAACACTGAAGCTTTCTTT. It translates to CASSLGVGKNTEAFF.

A single count supports this clone. V and J are TRBV7-2 and TRBJ2-1; either TRBD1 or TRBD2 may fit D (5 bases each). CDR3 length equals 14 residues. Trimming pared 6 bases from V and 9 bases from J, leaving 18 bases between. Germline V lookup: CDR1 SGHTA, CDR2 FQGNSA. CDR3 nucleotide sequence: TGTGCCAGCAGTCCCCGGGGCTGGTCTGTTGAGCAGTTCTTC. The encoded protein is CASSPRGWSVEQFF.

The chain is built from TRBV27 and TRBJ1-1; 10 nucleotides agree with TRBD1. There are 15 residues in the CDR3. Per the germline V gene, CDR1 is MNHEY and CDR2 is SMNVEV (reference sequence). Trimming cost V 2 bases and J 5 bases; bases outside gene matches: 5. Written as DNA, the CDR3 is TGTGCCAGCAGTTTACCCGACAGGGGGCAAACTGAAGCTTTCTTT. This sequence encodes CASSLPDRGQTEAFF.

This sequence joins TRBV6-5 and TRBJ1-5; perhaps TRBD1 as D (6 bases). The CDR3 covers 13 residues. Germline CDR1 MNHEY, CDR2 SVGAGI. V was clipped by 9 bases and J by 4 bases, with 13 bases between them. In DNA, the CDR3 is TGTGCCAGGTGGGGGCAGACTAATCAGCCCCAGCATTTT. It is translated as CARWGQTNQPQHF.

V gene TRBV5-1 combines with J gene TRBJ2-5, with TRBD1 matching over 7 bases. Losses at the gene ends were 4 bases for V and 1 base for J; bases not matched to a gene: 7. The CDR3 contains 15 residues. Germline lookup yields CDR1 SGHRS and CDR2 YFSETQ. CDR3 amino acids: CASSRRTGSQETQYF. The CDR3 nucleotides read TGCGCCAGCAGCCGCCGGACAGGCTCCCAAGAGACCCAGTACTTC.